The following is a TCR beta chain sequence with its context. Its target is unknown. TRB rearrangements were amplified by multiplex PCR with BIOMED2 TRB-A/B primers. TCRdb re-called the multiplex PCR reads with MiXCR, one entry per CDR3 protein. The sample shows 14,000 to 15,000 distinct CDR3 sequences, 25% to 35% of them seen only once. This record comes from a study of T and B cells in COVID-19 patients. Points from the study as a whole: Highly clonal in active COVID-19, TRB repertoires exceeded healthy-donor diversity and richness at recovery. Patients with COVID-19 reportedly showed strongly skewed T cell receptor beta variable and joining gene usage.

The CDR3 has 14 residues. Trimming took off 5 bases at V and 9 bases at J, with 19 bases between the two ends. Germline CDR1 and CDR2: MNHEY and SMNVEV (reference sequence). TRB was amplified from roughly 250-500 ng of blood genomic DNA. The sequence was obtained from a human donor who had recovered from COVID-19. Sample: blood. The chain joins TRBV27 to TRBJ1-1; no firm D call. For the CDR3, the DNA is TGTGCCAGCAGTCCGTTCTCATGGCCTTGGCAAGCTTTCTTT. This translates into CASSPFSWPWQAFF.